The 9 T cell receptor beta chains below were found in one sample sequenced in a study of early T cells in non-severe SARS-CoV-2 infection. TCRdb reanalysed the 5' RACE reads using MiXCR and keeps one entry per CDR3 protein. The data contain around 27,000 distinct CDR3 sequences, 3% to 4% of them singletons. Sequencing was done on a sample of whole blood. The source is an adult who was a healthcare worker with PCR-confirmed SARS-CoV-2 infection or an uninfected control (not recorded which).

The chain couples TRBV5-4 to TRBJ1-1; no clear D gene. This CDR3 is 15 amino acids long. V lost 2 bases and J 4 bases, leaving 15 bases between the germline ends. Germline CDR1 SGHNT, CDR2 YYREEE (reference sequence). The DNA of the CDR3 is TGTGCCAGCAGCTTAAAAGGACCCTTCGGCACTGAAGCTTTCTTT. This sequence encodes CASSLKGPFGTEAFF. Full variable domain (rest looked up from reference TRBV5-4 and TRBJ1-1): ETGVTQSPTHLIKTRGQQVTLRCSSQSGHNTVSWYQQALGQGPQFIFQYYREEENGRGNFPPRFSGLQFPNYSSELNVNALELDDSALYLCASSLKGPFGTEAFFGQGTRLTVV.

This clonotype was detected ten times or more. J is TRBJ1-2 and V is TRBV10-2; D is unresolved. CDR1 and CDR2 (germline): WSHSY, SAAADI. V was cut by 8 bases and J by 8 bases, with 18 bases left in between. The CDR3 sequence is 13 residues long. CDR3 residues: CASRPDGAGGYTF. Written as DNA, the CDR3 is TGCGCCAGCCGACCGGACGGCGCCGGCGGCTACACCTTC.

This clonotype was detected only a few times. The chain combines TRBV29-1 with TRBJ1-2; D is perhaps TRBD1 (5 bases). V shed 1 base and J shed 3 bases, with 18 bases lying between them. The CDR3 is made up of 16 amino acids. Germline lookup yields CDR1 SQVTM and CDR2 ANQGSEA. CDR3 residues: CSVEVRWGPLHYGYTF. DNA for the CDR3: TGCAGCGTTGAAGTCCGGTGGGGCCCTCTGCACTATGGCTACACCTTC.

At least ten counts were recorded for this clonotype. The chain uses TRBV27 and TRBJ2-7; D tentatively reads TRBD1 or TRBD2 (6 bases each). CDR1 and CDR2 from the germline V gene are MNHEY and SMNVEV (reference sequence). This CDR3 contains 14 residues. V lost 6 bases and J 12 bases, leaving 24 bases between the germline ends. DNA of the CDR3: TGTGCCAGCAGCCGACCGGCCGGGGGCCTGGCCCTGTACTTC. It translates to CASSRPAGGLALYF.

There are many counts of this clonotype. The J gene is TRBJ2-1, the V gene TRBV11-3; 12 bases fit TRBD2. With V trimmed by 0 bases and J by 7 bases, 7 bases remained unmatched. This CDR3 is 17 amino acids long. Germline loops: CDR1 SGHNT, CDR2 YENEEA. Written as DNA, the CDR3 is TGTGCCAGCAGCTTAGACGCTAGCGGGGGGGCCGCTAATGAGCAGTTCTTC. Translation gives CASSLDASGGAANEQFF.

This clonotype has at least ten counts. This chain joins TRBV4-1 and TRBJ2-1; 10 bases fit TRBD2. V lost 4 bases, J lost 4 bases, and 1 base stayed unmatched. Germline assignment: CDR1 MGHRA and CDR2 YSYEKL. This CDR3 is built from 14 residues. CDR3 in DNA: TGCGCCAGCAGCCCGGGACTAGCGTACAATGAGCAGTTCTTC. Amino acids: CASSPGLAYNEQFF.

CDR3 sequence reads: CASSQVRAGELFF. The CDR3 region has the DNA TGCGCCAGCAGCCAGGTGCGGGCCGGGGAGCTGTTTTTT. J is TRBJ2-2 and V is TRBV4-3, with D possibly TRBD2 on 5 matching bases. The germline gives CDR1 LGHNA, CDR2 YSLEER. CDR3 length: 13 residues. Trimming took 3 bases from V and 6 from J, leaving 8 bases between them.

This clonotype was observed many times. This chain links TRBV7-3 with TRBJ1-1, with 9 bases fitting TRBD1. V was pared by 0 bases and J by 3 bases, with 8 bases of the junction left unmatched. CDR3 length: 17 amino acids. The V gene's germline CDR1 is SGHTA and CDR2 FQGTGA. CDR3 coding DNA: TGTGCCAGCAGCTTAACCCCAGGGACAGGGCTCTACACTGAAGCTTTCTTT. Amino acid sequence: CASSLTPGTGLYTEAFF.

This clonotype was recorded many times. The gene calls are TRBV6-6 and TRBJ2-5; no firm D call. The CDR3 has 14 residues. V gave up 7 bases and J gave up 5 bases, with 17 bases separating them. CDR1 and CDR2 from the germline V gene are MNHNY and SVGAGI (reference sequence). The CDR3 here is CASTQPRSGETQYF. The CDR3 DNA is TGTGCCAGCACCCAGCCCAGATCCGGGGAGACCCAGTACTTC.